The 8 T cell receptor beta chains in this list originate from one sample, sequenced in a study of cytomegalovirus exposure and HLA in healthy donors (dated by TCRdb to about 2017). The receptor library was made with the immunoSEQ multiplex PCR assay. For the multiplex PCR, a mixture combining 60 forward primers for TCR Vbeta segments and 13 reverse primers for TCR Jbeta segments was used. Not all clones reach the TCRdb copy of this immuneACCESS table, which keeps in-frame sequences only. Checked studies attribute under half of the gap to unresolved V genes and leave the rest unexplained. This sample is represented by 100,000 or so clones; about 70% of them were singletons. Together, the top ten hold about 3.5% of the sample. Sequencing was performed on PBMCs. The receptors come from a young man in good health and CMV-seronegative.

The rearrangement links TRBV27 to TRBJ2-7, with D perhaps matching TRBD2 (6 bases). This CDR3 contains 16 residues. The V gene's germline CDR1 is MNHEY and CDR2 SMNVEV (reference sequence). Between the trimmed V and J ends, which lost 5 bases and 6 bases, there was a span of 23 bases. As DNA, the CDR3 is TGTGCCAGCAGTCTCCGGACTACTACCAGGCGGGGCGAGCAGTACTTC. It specifies CASSLRTTTRRGEQYF.

This chain joins TRBV15 and TRBJ2-5, with D unresolved. The closer fit of TRBJ2-7 to the DNA end suggests the J call may be wrong. CDR3 length: 13 residues. Germline CDR1 is LNHNV and CDR2 is YYDKDF (reference sequence). CDR3 coding DNA: TGTGCCACCAGCAGAGTTTATTCCTACGAGCAGTACTTC. It encodes CATSRVYSYEQYF.

The gene calls are TRBV7-8 and TRBJ2-2; the D is unclear. Germline values: CDR1 SGHVS, CDR2 FQNEAQ. The germline V and J ends were trimmed by 5 bases and 5 bases, with 12 bases remaining between them. This CDR3 has 14 amino acids. The DNA for the CDR3 is TGTGCCAGCAGCCCCATTTCGAGGACCGGGGAGCTGTTTTTT. Protein product: CASSPISRTGELFF.

The rearrangement joins TRBV7-3 to TRBJ2-2, with a weak D call TRBD1 (6 bases). The length of the CDR3 is 14 residues. V was pared by 5 bases and J by 5 bases, with 12 bases between. Germline CDR1 SGHTA, CDR2 FQGTGA. The CDR3 reads CASSPRDITGELFF. DNA of the CDR3: TGTGCCAGCAGCCCCCGGGACATTACCGGGGAGCTGTTTTTT.

This clone was seen just once. V usage is TRBV2 and J usage is TRBJ1-5; tentatively, D is TRBD1 (6 bases). With 8 bases removed from V and 1 base from J, the gap between germline ends came to 12 bases. Germline V gene data show CDR1 as SNHLY and CDR2 as FYNNEI. The CDR3 totals 14 residues. In DNA form, the CDR3 reads TGTGCCAGCCGACAGGTTTTAAGCAATCAGCCCCAGCATTTT. Translated, it gives CASRQVLSNQPQHF.

CDR3 in amino acids: CASSQDLKARGSGYEQYF. CDR3 sequence (DNA): TGCGCCAGCAGCCAAGATCTCAAGGCCCGGGGGTCGGGCTACGAGCAGTACTTC. The V gene is TRBV4-3, the J gene TRBJ2-7; the D gene is possibly TRBD2 (6 bases). From germline, CDR1 is LGHNA and CDR2 YSLEER. V lost 0 bases and J 3 bases, leaving 21 bases between the germline ends. The CDR3 has 18 amino acids.

The chain employs TRBV6-5 and TRBJ1-1, with TRBD1 matching 7 bases. V dropped 4 bases and J dropped 1; count of bases not matched to a gene: 9. Germline CDR1 and CDR2: MNHEY and SVGAGI. The CDR3 is 16 residues long. The CDR3 spells CASSSSGTARNTEAFF. The CDR3, as DNA: TGTGCCAGCAGTTCATCCGGGACAGCTAGGAACACTGAAGCTTTCTTT.

The chain carries TRBV6-1 and TRBJ2-1; 12 positions match TRBD2. CDR3 length equals 14 residues. Trimming cost V 8 bases and J 8 bases; bases outside gene matches: 7. Germline values: CDR1 MNHNS, CDR2 SASEGT. Here the CDR3 DNA reads TGTGCCAGCCTAGCGGGAGGGAGCCGGCATGAGCAGTTCTTC. Encoded protein: CASLAGGSRHEQFF.